The 14 T cell receptor beta chains below come from one sample, sequenced in a study of cytomegalovirus exposure and HLA in healthy donors. Primers: 60 Vbeta forward and 13 Jbeta reverse. Assay used: immunoSEQ multiplex PCR; TCRdb lists only in-frame clones, some missing. Among about 130,000 clones, 77% were seen once, and the ten largest hold roughly 3.8%. The material sequenced was PBMCs. The receptor source for this set is a male donor in good health and CMV-seronegative.

The chain employs TRBV13 and TRBJ2-5, with D tentatively TRBD2 (7 bases). The CDR3 spans 15 residues. CDR1 and CDR2 (germline): PRHDT, FYEKMQ (reference sequence). The germline V and J ends were trimmed by 0 bases and 1 base, with 9 bases remaining between them. The CDR3 nucleotides read TGTGCCAGCAGCTTAGGAAGGGGGGGCCAAGAGACCCAGTACTTC. Translating gives CASSLGRGGQETQYF.

The V call is TRBV5-1, the J call TRBJ2-1; D is possibly TRBD1 (7 bases). With 4 bases removed from V and 3 bases from J, the gap between germline ends came to 14 bases. The germline V gene has CDR1 SGHRS and CDR2 YFSETQ. The CDR3 is 15 amino acids. The CDR3: CASSPTGDFYNEQFF. CDR3 bases: TGCGCCAGCAGCCCCACAGGGGACTTCTACAATGAGCAGTTCTTC.

The chain has TRBV7-9 and TRBJ2-2, with 7 bases matching TRBD2. J was trimmed by 3 bases and V by 3 bases; bases with no gene match: 1. The germline V gene encodes CDR1 SEHNR and CDR2 FQNEAQ (reference sequence). The CDR3 totals 14 residues. The CDR3 DNA follows: TGTGCCAGCAGCTTGGGGGGGGACACCGGGGAGCTGTTTTTT. Translation: CASSLGGDTGELFF.

The chain is built from TRBV30 and TRBJ2-5; 7 bases align to TRBD2. Germline loops: CDR1 GTSNPN, CDR2 SVGIG (reference sequence). The CDR3 runs to 15 residues. The ends lost 2 bases at V and 4 bases at J; junction bases unmatched: 10. The CDR3 DNA reads as TGTGCCTGGAGTCGGGCGGGAGTAGCAGGAGAGACCCAGTACTTC. Translating gives CAWSRAGVAGETQYF.

This rearrangement joins TRBV19 to TRBJ1-2; TRBD1 aligns across 10 bases. The trim removed 5 bases at V and 3 bases at J, leaving 6 bases unmatched. Germline V gene sequence: CDR1 LNHDA, CDR2 SQIVND (reference sequence). The CDR3 totals 15 residues. CDR3 in DNA: TGTGCCAGTAGTTCACGGACAGGGGGGGACTATGGCTACACCTTC. Encoded protein: CASSSRTGGDYGYTF.

This chain connects TRBV6-4 to TRBJ2-1, with a possible D match to TRBD1 (5 bases). V shed 0 bases and J shed 6 bases, with 12 bases lying between them. Germline V gives CDR1 MRHNA, CDR2 SNTAGT. The CDR3 consists of 15 residues. The DNA of the CDR3 is TGTGCCAGCAGTGACTCCCAGGGAAACAGCAATGAGCAGTTCTTC. This encodes CASSDSQGNSNEQFF.

The chain has TRBV2 and TRBJ1-3; D is ambiguous. This CDR3 is 15 amino acids long. V dropped 10 bases and J dropped 0 bases, with 16 bases sitting between them. Per germline, CDR1 SNHLY and CDR2 FYNNEI. Written as DNA, the CDR3 is TGTGCCATAAGCGGTGATAAGAGCTCTGGAAACACCATATATTTT. Translation gives CAISGDKSSGNTIYF.

CDR3 DNA: TGCGCCAGCAACCCTGGACAGGGGGGAGAGGTTAATTCACCCCTCCACTTT. Translated, it gives CASNPGQGGEVNSPLHF. This chain links TRBV4-1 with TRBJ1-6; 10 bases are a match to TRBD1. Germline V gives CDR1 MGHRA, CDR2 YSYEKL. Losses at the gene ends were 7 bases for V and 6 bases for J; bases not matched to a gene: 12. The CDR3 loop spans 17 amino acids.

The V call is TRBV7-9, the J call TRBJ2-7, with 12 bases identical to TRBD2. Trimming removed 5 bases from V and 2 bases from J; junction bases left unmatched: 7. The CDR3 runs to 16 residues. Germline CDR1 SEHNR, CDR2 FQNEAQ (reference sequence). CDR3 nucleotides: TGTGCCAGCAGCAAGCTAGCGGGGGGGCAAACCTACGAGCAGTACTTC. Amino acid sequence: CASSKLAGGQTYEQYF.

This clone was picked up a small number of times. The chain links TRBV10-1 to TRBJ1-1; a possible D gene is TRBD1 (6 bases). V lost 7 bases, J lost 5 bases, and 17 bases lay in between. The germline CDR1 and CDR2 sequences are WNHNN and SYGVQD (reference sequence). The CDR3 loop spans 14 amino acids. The DNA for the CDR3 is TGCGCCAGCACACGGGGGGGGGCGCTGACTGAAGCTTTCTTT. Protein product: CASTRGGALTEAFF.

V is TRBV18 and J is TRBJ1-5; D is possibly TRBD1 (5 bases). Germline V gene lookup returns CDR1 KGHSH and CDR2 LQKENI. Deletions cut 2 bases from V and 7 bases from J, with 15 bases between. This CDR3 region has 15 residues. The CDR3: CASSPDQGGLQPQHF. In DNA, the CDR3 is TGTGCCAGCTCACCAGACCAGGGAGGGTTGCAGCCCCAGCATTTT.

The chain employs TRBV19 and TRBJ2-5; the match to TRBD2 covers 9 bases. The J call may not be correct, given that the DNA end is closer to TRBJ2-7. From germline, CDR1 is LNHDA and CDR2 SQIVND (reference sequence). This CDR3 contains 14 residues. The CDR3 region is CASSRLADSYEQYF. The CDR3 bases are TGTGCCAGTAGTAGACTAGCGGACTCCTACGAGCAGTACTTC.

This rearrangement joins TRBV19 to TRBJ1-2; D gene unclear. The germline V and J ends were trimmed by 7 bases and 5 bases, with 23 bases remaining between them. This CDR3 has 16 residues. Germline V gene sequence: CDR1 LNHDA, CDR2 SQIVND (reference sequence). This CDR3 is CASIPREVRGRYGYTF. The DNA for the CDR3 is TGTGCCAGTATACCCCGAGAGGTGCGGGGTCGATATGGCTACACCTTC. Filled out from reference TRBV19 and TRBJ1-2, the complete variable domain reads DGGITQSPKYLFRKEGQNVTLSCEQNLNHDAMYWYRQDPGQGLRLIYYSQIVNDFQKGDIAEGYSVSREKKESFPLTVTSAQKNPTAFYLCASIPREVRGRYGYTFGSGTRLTVV.

This clone appeared a few times. V is TRBV28 and J is TRBJ1-4; weak D call: TRBD1 (5 bases). The germline V gene has CDR1 MDHEN and CDR2 SYDVKM. Trimming removed 5 bases at V and 5 bases at J, with 18 bases between. The CDR3 contains 16 residues. The CDR3 is CASSAGGVGMNEKLFF. CDR3 in DNA: TGTGCCAGCAGTGCCGGGGGGGTGGGGATGAATGAAAAACTGTTTTTT.